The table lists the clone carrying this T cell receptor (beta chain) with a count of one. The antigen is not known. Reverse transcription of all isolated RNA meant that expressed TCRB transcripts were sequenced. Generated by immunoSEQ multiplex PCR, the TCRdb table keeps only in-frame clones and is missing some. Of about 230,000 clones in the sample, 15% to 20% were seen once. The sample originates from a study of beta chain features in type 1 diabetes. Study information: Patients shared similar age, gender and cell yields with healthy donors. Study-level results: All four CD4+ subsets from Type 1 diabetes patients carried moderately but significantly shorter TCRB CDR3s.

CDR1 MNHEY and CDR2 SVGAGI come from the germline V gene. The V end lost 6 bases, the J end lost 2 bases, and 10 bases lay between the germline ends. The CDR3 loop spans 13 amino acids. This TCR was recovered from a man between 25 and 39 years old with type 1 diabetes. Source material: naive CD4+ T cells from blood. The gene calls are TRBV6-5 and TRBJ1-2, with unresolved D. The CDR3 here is CASSFDGNYGYTF. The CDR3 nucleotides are TGTGCCAGCAGCTTCGACGGAAACTATGGCTACACCTTC.